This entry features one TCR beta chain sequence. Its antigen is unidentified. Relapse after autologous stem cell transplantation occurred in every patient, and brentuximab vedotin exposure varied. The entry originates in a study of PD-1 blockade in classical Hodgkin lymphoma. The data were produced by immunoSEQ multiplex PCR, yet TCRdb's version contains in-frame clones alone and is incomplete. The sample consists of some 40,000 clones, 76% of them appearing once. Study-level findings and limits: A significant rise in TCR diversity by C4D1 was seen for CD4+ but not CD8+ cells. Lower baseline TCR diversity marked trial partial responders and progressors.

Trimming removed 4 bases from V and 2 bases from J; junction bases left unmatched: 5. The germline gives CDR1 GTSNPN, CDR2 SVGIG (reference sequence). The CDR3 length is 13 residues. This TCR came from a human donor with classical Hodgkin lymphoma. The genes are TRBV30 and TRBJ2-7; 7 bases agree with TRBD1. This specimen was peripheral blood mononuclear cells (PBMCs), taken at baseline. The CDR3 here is CAWKTGRTYEQYF. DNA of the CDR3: TGTGCCTGGAAGACAGGGCGGACCTACGAGCAGTACTTC.